This T cell receptor (beta chain) is from a study of blood T cell repertoires in COVID-19. Study information: Samples came from the United States, Italy and Spain, spanning acute and convalescent COVID-19.

The study drew participants aged 18 to 89 years from some 24 US areas. Either two negative PCRs, clearance, or symptom resolution qualified Cohort 3 donors as recovered. This CDR3 region has 14 residues. Germline V gene sequence: CDR1 SGHRS, CDR2 YFSETQ. V lost 0 bases, J lost 5 bases, and 4 bases stayed unmatched. Data came from immunoSEQ multiplex PCR; TCRdb stores just in-frame clones and leaves some out. There are under 450,000 clones in the sample; about 88% occur only once, and 3% lies in the top ten. In this sample, this clone turned up once. Sequencing was done on a sample of PBMCs or T cells enriched from blood (not recorded which). The V call is TRBV5-1, the J call TRBJ2-5; 7 nucleotides agree with TRBD1. The sequence came from a woman in her 30s who had recovered from COVID-19. CDR3 amino acids: CASSLEGGRETQYF. The CDR3 bases are TGCGCCAGCAGCTTGGAAGGGGGCCGGGAGACCCAGTACTTC.